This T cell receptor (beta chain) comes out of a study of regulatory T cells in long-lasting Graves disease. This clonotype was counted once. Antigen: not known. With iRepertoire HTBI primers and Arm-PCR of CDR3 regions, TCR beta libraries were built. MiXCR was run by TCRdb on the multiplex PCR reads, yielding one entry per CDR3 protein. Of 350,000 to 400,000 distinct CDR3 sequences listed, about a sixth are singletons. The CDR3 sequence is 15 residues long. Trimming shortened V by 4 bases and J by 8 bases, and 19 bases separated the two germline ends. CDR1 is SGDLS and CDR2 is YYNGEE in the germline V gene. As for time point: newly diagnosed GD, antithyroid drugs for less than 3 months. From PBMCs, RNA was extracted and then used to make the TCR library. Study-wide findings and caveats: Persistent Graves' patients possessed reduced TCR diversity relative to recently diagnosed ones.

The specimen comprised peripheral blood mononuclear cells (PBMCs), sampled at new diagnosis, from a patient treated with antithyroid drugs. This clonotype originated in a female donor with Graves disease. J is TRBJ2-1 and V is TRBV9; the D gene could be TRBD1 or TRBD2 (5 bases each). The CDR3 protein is CASSSGRGVQDEQFF. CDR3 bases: TGTGCCAGCAGCTCAGGTAGGGGAGTCCAGGATGAGCAGTTCTTC.